These 20 T cell receptor beta chains were all obtained from the same sample, sequenced in a study of cytomegalovirus exposure and HLA in healthy donors. The PCR had 60 Vbeta and 13 Jbeta primers. Libraries were prepared by immunoSEQ multiplex PCR; TCRdb keeps only in-frame clonotypes and omits some of them. Among about 130,000 clones, about 81% were seen once, and the ten largest hold 5.5% to 6%. Input material: PBMCs. Source of these receptors: a woman aged 40 to 50 in good health and CMV-seropositive.

The V gene is TRBV6-6, the J gene TRBJ2-2, with 9 positions matching TRBD1. J was trimmed by 1 base and V by 5 bases; bases with no gene match: 5. CDR1 and CDR2 from the germline V gene are MNHNY and SVGAGI (reference sequence). There are 16 residues in the CDR3. Here the CDR3 reads CASSLTGGLNTGELFF. The CDR3 region has the DNA TGTGCCAGCAGTCTTACAGGGGGCCTGAACACCGGGGAGCTGTTTTTT.

The V call is TRBV16, the J call TRBJ1-2; TRBD1 might be the D (6 bases). The CDR3 has 14 amino acids. The V end lost 3 bases, the J end lost 4 bases, and 12 bases lay between the germline ends. The germline V gene encodes CDR1 KGHSY and CDR2 FQNENV. The CDR3 DNA reads TGTGCCAGCAGCCATCAGCGGGACACCTATGGCTACACCTTC. As protein: CASSHQRDTYGYTF.

The chain is built from TRBV11-2 and TRBJ2-1; TRBD2 agrees at 7 bases. V lost 4 bases to trimming and J lost 0 bases; unmatched junction nucleotides: 3. The CDR3 runs to 15 residues. Germline loops: CDR1 SGHAT, CDR2 FQNNGV. The CDR3: CASSWGGSSYNEQFF. The DNA for the CDR3 is TGTGCCAGCAGCTGGGGCGGGAGCTCCTACAATGAGCAGTTCTTC.

The chain couples TRBV9 to TRBJ1-2, with unresolved D. V was cut by 6 bases and J by 0 bases, with 9 bases left in between. The CDR3 sequence is 13 residues long. Germline values: CDR1 SGDLS, CDR2 YYNGEE. CDR3 residues: CASNSASNYGYTF. The CDR3, as DNA: TGTGCCAGCAACTCTGCGTCTAACTATGGCTACACCTTC. Full variable domain (remainder filled in from reference TRBV9 and TRBJ1-2): DSGVTQTPKHLITATGQRVTLRCSPRSGDLSVYWYQQSLDQGLQFLIQYYNGEERAKGNILERFSAQQFPDLHSELNLSSLELGDSALYFCASNSASNYGYTFGSGTRLTVV.

The V and J genes are TRBV30 and TRBJ2-5; 8 bases line up with TRBD2. The CDR3 length is 16 residues. Germline V gene sequence: CDR1 GTSNPN, CDR2 SVGIG (reference sequence). The J segment lost 1 base and the V segment lost 1 base, leaving 8 bases of the junction unmatched. The CDR3 DNA follows: TGTGCCTGGAGTGATTTAGCGGGGATGATCCAAGAGACCCAGTACTTC. Amino acids: CAWSDLAGMIQETQYF.

This clone was seen only a few times. This sequence joins TRBV2 and TRBJ2-7, with D tentatively TRBD2 (6 bases). Trimming removed 8 bases from V and 7 bases from J, with 18 bases in between. The CDR3 consists of 13 residues. Germline CDR1 reads SNHLY; CDR2 reads FYNNEI. As DNA, the CDR3 is TGTGCCAGCCGTGCGGGCGGGGAGTCTGAGCAGTACTTC. It translates to CASRAGGESEQYF.

The J gene is TRBJ1-3, the V gene TRBV6-1; no reliable D call. This CDR3 is 16 amino acids long. Looked up from germline, CDR1 is MNHNS and CDR2 is SASEGT. V lost 2 bases to trimming and J lost 2 bases, with 13 bases between them. CDR3 in DNA: TGTGCCAGCAGTGAAACTGGTTACTCGCCTGGAAACACCATATATTTT. Protein: CASSETGYSPGNTIYF.

The V gene is TRBV28, the J gene TRBJ2-5; tentatively, D is TRBD1 (6 bases). The DNA end favors TRBJ2-7, so the J call may be wrong. Per the germline V gene, CDR1 is MDHEN and CDR2 is SYDVKM. The length of the CDR3 is 14 residues. The CDR3 DNA is TGTGCCAGCAACCTAGGGGGTAACTCCTACGAGCAGTACTTC. The encoded protein is CASNLGGNSYEQYF.

The rearrangement uses TRBV5-1 and TRBJ2-1; 9 positions agree with TRBD2. Germline values: CDR1 SGHRS, CDR2 YFSETQ. The CDR3 sequence is 16 residues long. V was clipped by 0 bases and J by 9 bases; unmatched bases: 10. CDR3 DNA: TGCGCCAGCAGCTTGGTTGCTTCTAGCGGGGACGGTGAGCAGTTCTTC. It yields the protein CASSLVASSGDGEQFF.

The genes are TRBV5-6 and TRBJ1-5, with 9 positions matching TRBD1. Per the germline V gene, CDR1 is SGHDT and CDR2 is YYEEEE. There are 14 residues in the CDR3. The junction had 3 bases not matched to a gene; V was cut back by 4 bases and J by 4 bases. In DNA form, the CDR3 reads TGTGCCAGCAGCCAAGGACAGGGGAATCAGCCCCAGCATTTT. Translating gives CASSQGQGNQPQHF.

Of note for this clone: One end of the junction does not line up with germline, which may come from a read error. Here the CDR3 reads CASSHGRADTQYF. The CDR3 DNA reads TGTGCTAGCAGCCATGGGCGGGCAGATACGCAGTATTTT. The chain carries TRBV7-7 and TRBJ2-3, with D perhaps matching TRBD2 (5 bases). Germline lookup yields CDR1 SSHAT and CDR2 FNYEAQ (reference sequence). CDR3 size: 13 residues.

This clone was seen more than once but under ten times. The chain combines TRBV30 with TRBJ2-5; 9 nucleotides align to TRBD2. V gave up 0 bases and J gave up 4 bases; unmatched junction bases: 3. The CDR3 runs to 14 residues. The germline CDR1 and CDR2 sequences are GTSNPN and SVGIG (reference sequence). The CDR3 sequence: CAWSVGTSRETQYF. In DNA, the CDR3 is TGTGCCTGGAGTGTCGGGACTAGCAGAGAGACCCAGTACTTC.

The chain links TRBV11-2 to TRBJ2-7; D gene ambiguous. Trimming took 2 bases from V and 0 from J, leaving 8 bases between them. The CDR3 is made up of 14 amino acids. CDR1 is SGHAT, CDR2 FQNNGV, per germline. Here the CDR3 DNA reads TGTGCCAGCAGCTTAAACACCAACTCCTACGAGCAGTACTTC. Its translation is CASSLNTNSYEQYF.

The V and J genes are TRBV15 and TRBJ2-1; 7 bases map to TRBD2. There are 14 residues in the CDR3. CDR1 and CDR2 from the germline V gene are LNHNV and YYDKDF (reference sequence). Trimming took 3 bases from V and 7 from J; bases not matched to a gene: 6. CDR3 nucleotides: TGTGCCACCAGCAGCGGGGGGTCCGGAAATGAGCAGTTCTTC. This translates into CATSSGGSGNEQFF.

This chain links TRBV19 with TRBJ1-1; D ambiguous. Germline V CDR1 and CDR2: LNHDA, SQIVND (reference sequence). The V end was cut by 1 base, the J end by 5 bases, with 17 bases between. This CDR3 is 16 amino acids long. CDR3 sequence: CASSIGAGSVSTEAFF. As DNA, the CDR3 is TGTGCCAGTAGTATAGGAGCGGGTTCTGTCTCTACTGAAGCTTTCTTT.

The rearrangement uses TRBV23-1 and TRBJ1-6; D is uncertain. TRBV23-1 is classed as an ORF, of uncertain function. The CDR3 sequence is 21 residues long. The V gene lost 2 bases and the J gene lost 7 bases, with 30 bases spanning the gap. The CDR3 DNA sequence: TGCGCCAGCAGTCAAGATCGGTCGAAGTCTTTGGGGAGAGGAATGAATTCACCCCTCCACTTT. This sequence encodes CASSQDRSKSLGRGMNSPLHF.

The chain couples TRBV30 to TRBJ1-2, with D perhaps TRBD1 (6 bases). The CDR3 consists of 14 residues. V lost 0 bases and J 8 bases, leaving 16 bases between the germline ends. Germline assignment: CDR1 GTSNPN and CDR2 SVGIG (reference sequence). The CDR3 DNA reads as TGTGCCTGGAGTGTTCGGGGGGGCGCGGGGGGCTACACCTTC. It codes for CAWSVRGGAGGYTF.

The genes are TRBV28 and TRBJ1-1; the D gene is possibly TRBD1 (6 bases). Trimming took off 5 bases at V and 0 bases at J, with 13 bases between the two ends. This CDR3 comprises 15 residues. Looked up from germline, CDR1 is MDHEN and CDR2 is SYDVKM. CDR3: CASSPTGTLNTEAFF. The CDR3 bases are TGTGCCAGCAGTCCGACCGGGACATTGAACACTGAAGCTTTCTTT.

The table lists this clone with a few counts. The rearrangement links TRBV5-4 to TRBJ2-3; D remains unclear. The CDR3 sequence is 14 residues long. Trimming pared 0 bases from V and 0 bases from J, leaving 5 bases between. Germline CDR1 SGHNT, CDR2 YYREEE (reference sequence). For the CDR3, the DNA is TGTGCCAGCAGCTTGGTTGGCAGCACAGATACGCAGTATTTT. This encodes CASSLVGSTDTQYF.

In this sample, this clone turned up a few times. The rearrangement links TRBV5-6 to TRBJ1-1; 7 bases agree with TRBD1. The CDR3 is 13 amino acids. The germline gives CDR1 SGHDT, CDR2 YYEEEE. The V segment lost 0 bases and the J segment 9 bases; nucleotides outside the gene matches: 5. The CDR3, as DNA: TGTGCCAGCAGCTTGGCCCTGGGACAGAAAGCTTTCTTT. Translating it yields CASSLALGQKAFF.